The next 28 T cell receptor beta chains were all read from a single sample in a study of CD8 T cells in Susac syndrome. The authors reverse transcribed roughly 0.5 to 1 ug RNA with random hexamers. TCRdb used MiXCR to reprocess the immunoSEQ multiplex PCR reads, holding one entry per CDR3 protein. Of 200,000 to 250,000 distinct CDR3 sequences in the sample, 80% to 95% are singletons; the top ten hold about 0.15%. The sequenced material came from CD8+ T cells from PBMCs. All receptors derive from a human donor with multiple sclerosis.

This chain's CDR3 is CASSPGLAPNYEQYF. CDR3 DNA sequence: TGTGCCAGCAGCCCGGGACTAGCACCGAACTACGAGCAGTACTTC. The J gene is TRBJ2-7, the V gene TRBV9, with 9 bases identical to TRBD2. The CDR3 spans 15 residues. V was pared by 4 bases and J by 3 bases, with 8 bases of the junction left unmatched. Germline V gene data show CDR1 as SGDLS and CDR2 as YYNGEE.

V and J are TRBV27 and TRBJ1-1, with D possibly being TRBD1 (5 bases). V was cut by 10 bases and J by 4 bases, with 16 bases left in between. CDR3 length: 13 residues. Germline CDR1 reads MNHEY; CDR2 reads SMNVEV (reference sequence). CDR3 sequence reads: CATHSGGATEAFF. As DNA, the CDR3 is TGTGCCACCCACTCGGGCGGGGCCACTGAAGCTTTCTTT.

This clonotype has a single count. The rearrangement links TRBV9 to TRBJ1-1; D remains ambiguous. Germline-derived CDR1 and CDR2 are SGDLS and YYNGEE. Deletions cut 2 bases from V and 5 bases from J, with 13 bases between. The CDR3 extends over 14 amino acids. The CDR3 is CASSVGWAETEAFF. The CDR3 nucleotides are TGTGCCAGCAGCGTGGGGTGGGCGGAGACTGAAGCTTTCTTT.

This chain joins TRBV20-1 and TRBJ2-1, with TRBD1 as a possible D gene (5 bases). This CDR3 has 16 residues. CDR1 is DFQATT and CDR2 is SNEGSKA in the germline V gene (reference sequence). Trimming shortened V by 3 bases and J by 0 bases, and 15 bases separated the two germline ends. The CDR3 reads CSASLGWTSSYNEQFF. CDR3 DNA: TGCAGTGCTAGTCTCGGCTGGACAAGCTCCTACAATGAGCAGTTCTTC.

The rearrangement uses TRBV5-5 and TRBJ2-5, with 9 positions matching TRBD2. Germline CDR1 SGHKS, CDR2 YYEKEE (reference sequence). Trimming took 3 bases from V and 0 from J; bases not matched to a gene: 0. The CDR3 is made up of 14 amino acids. The CDR3 region has the DNA TGTGCCAGCAGCTCTAGCGGGAACCAAGAGACCCAGTACTTC. It translates to CASSSSGNQETQYF.

The DNA of the CDR3 is TGTGCCAGCAGCCCGTCCGGGACCCCCGGGGAAAAACTGTTTTTT. Amino acids: CASSPSGTPGEKLFF. The rearrangement links TRBV13 to TRBJ1-4, with D perhaps matching TRBD1 (5 bases). The V and J ends lost 5 bases and 8 bases respectively, with 18 bases between them. Germline V CDR1 and CDR2: PRHDT, FYEKMQ (reference sequence). The CDR3 is 15 amino acids.

J is TRBJ2-7 and V is TRBV12-5; 8 bases fit TRBD1. CDR1 and CDR2 (germline): LGHNT, FRNRAP. The CDR3 loop spans 15 amino acids. V shed 4 bases and J 6 bases; nucleotides not matched to a gene: 11. The CDR3 protein is CASGYQGAAMLEQYF. The CDR3 DNA is TGTGCTAGTGGTTACCAGGGGGCTGCTATGCTCGAGCAGTACTTC.

This rearrangement joins TRBV12-3 or TRBV12-4 to TRBJ2-5, with TRBD2 as a possible D gene (6 bases). The CDR3 totals 15 residues. V lost 3 bases and J lost 3, with 14 bases in between. Here the CDR3 DNA reads TGTGCCAGCAGTTTTCCCTTCGGGAGAGAAGAGACCCAGTACTTC. Translating it yields CASSFPFGREETQYF.

V gene TRBV18 combines with J gene TRBJ2-3, with 8 bases matching TRBD2. The CDR3 consists of 15 residues. Germline loops: CDR1 KGHSH, CDR2 LQKENI. After removal of 3 bases from V and 2 bases from J, the junction contained 4 bases not matched to a gene. CDR3 in amino acids: CASSPQRGFTDTQYF. The DNA for the CDR3 is TGTGCCAGCTCACCCCAGCGGGGGTTCACAGATACGCAGTATTTT. The whole variable domain, remainder taken from reference TRBV18 and TRBJ2-3, is NAGVMQNPRHLVRRRGQEARLRCSPMKGHSHVYWYRQLPEEGLKFMVYLQKENIIDESGMPKERFSAEFPKEGPSILRIQQVVRGDSAAYFCASSPQRGFTDTQYFGPGTRLTVL.

J is TRBJ1-5 and V is TRBV19, with D maybe TRBD1 (5 bases). The length of the CDR3 is 12 residues. Trimming pared 6 bases from V and 7 bases from J, leaving 10 bases between. From germline, CDR1 is LNHDA and CDR2 SQIVND (reference sequence). CDR3 sequence reads: CASRQGGQPQHF. CDR3 in DNA: TGTGCCAGTAGGCAGGGAGGCCAGCCCCAGCATTTT.

The rearrangement joins TRBV27 to TRBJ2-2; no clear D gene. Germline lookup yields CDR1 MNHEY and CDR2 SMNVEV (reference sequence). V was cut by 5 bases and J by 4 bases, with 11 bases left in between. The CDR3 extends over 14 amino acids. The CDR3 sequence: CASSPQLGTGELFF. The CDR3 DNA reads TGTGCCAGCAGTCCCCAGCTCGGCACCGGGGAGCTGTTTTTT.

The CDR3 coding sequence is TGTGCCAGCAGGAGTAATTCACCCCTCCACTTT. This codes for CASRSNSPLHF. The chain recombines TRBV27 with TRBJ1-6; no clear D gene. The germline V gene has CDR1 MNHEY and CDR2 SMNVEV (reference sequence). The CDR3 runs 11 residues. V was trimmed by 6 bases and J by 6 bases, leaving 3 bases between them.

This clonotype was observed a handful of times. The chain has TRBV29-1 and TRBJ2-7, with a tentative D call TRBD2 (5 bases). This CDR3 region has 15 residues. CDR1 SQVTM and CDR2 ANQGSEA come from the germline V gene. The V gene lost 6 bases and the J gene lost 7 bases, with 25 bases spanning the gap. The CDR3, as DNA: TGCAGCGTCCCCGGTGAAGGAGGCGACGGCTGGGAGCAGTACTTC. It yields the protein CSVPGEGGDGWEQYF.

This clonotype was detected only once. This chain links TRBV3-1 with TRBJ2-4; possibly TRBD1 for D (6 bases). There are 13 residues in the CDR3. The germline V and J ends were trimmed by 1 base and 8 bases, with 9 bases remaining between them. Per germline, CDR1 LGHDT and CDR2 YNNKEL (reference sequence). The CDR3 region is CASSQVPGDIQYF. For the CDR3, the DNA is TGTGCCAGCAGCCAAGTCCCAGGGGACATTCAGTACTTC.

The V and J genes are TRBV4-2 and TRBJ2-3; TRBD2 aligns across 8 bases. With 3 bases clipped from V and 2 bases from J, the junction kept 10 bases outside the gene matches. Germline assignment: CDR1 LGHNA and CDR2 YNFKEQ. The CDR3 totals 17 residues. As DNA, the CDR3 is TGTGCCAGCAGCCAGCGGGCGGGGGGCAGACTCACAGATACGCAGTATTTT. This gives the protein CASSQRAGGRLTDTQYF.

This clonotype is a singleton in its sample. The chain joins TRBV5-1 to TRBJ2-2; D is unresolved. This CDR3 has 12 amino acids. Trimming took 0 bases from V and 8 from J, leaving 5 bases between them. Germline V gene data show CDR1 as SGHRS and CDR2 as YFSETQ. The CDR3 sequence: CASSLAQGELFF. In DNA form, the CDR3 reads TGCGCCAGCAGCTTGGCCCAAGGGGAGCTGTTTTTT.

The V call is TRBV7-9, the J call TRBJ1-5; D unresolved. The CDR3 consists of 14 residues. Germline CDR1 and CDR2: SEHNR and FQNEAQ (reference sequence). With 0 bases removed from V and 0 bases from J, the gap between germline ends came to 3 bases. The CDR3 DNA sequence: TGTGCCAGCAGCTTAGCCTATAGCAATCAGCCCCAGCATTTT. This codes for CASSLAYSNQPQHF. The entire variable domain, with the rest obtained from reference TRBV7-9 and TRBJ1-5, is as follows: DTGVSQNPRHKITKRGQNVTFRCDPISEHNRLYWYRQTLGQGPEFLTYFQNEAQLEKSRLLSDRFSAERPKGSFSTLEIQRTEQGDSAMYLCASSLAYSNQPQHFGDGTRLSIL.

CDR3 amino acids: CASSIGWTGGNTEAFF. CDR3 coding DNA: TGTGCCAGTAGTATAGGGTGGACAGGGGGGAACACTGAAGCTTTCTTT. This chain links TRBV19 with TRBJ1-1, with 10 positions matching TRBD1. This CDR3 is 16 amino acids long. The ends lost 1 base at V and 1 base at J; junction bases unmatched: 3. Germline CDR1 and CDR2: LNHDA and SQIVND (reference sequence).

The chain has TRBV12-3 or TRBV12-4 and TRBJ2-5; 11 bases align to TRBD1. The CDR3 length is 16 residues. V lost 6 bases to trimming and J lost 5 bases; unmatched junction nucleotides: 11. The CDR3 bases are TGTGCCAGCAGACCTACCGGGACAGGGGGTTTGGAGACCCAGTACTTC. It is translated as CASRPTGTGGLETQYF.

The genes are TRBV27 and TRBJ2-1; possibly TRBD1 for D (6 bases). The germline CDR1 and CDR2 sequences are MNHEY and SMNVEV (reference sequence). The CDR3 runs 13 residues. The V gene lost 5 bases and the J gene lost 4 bases, with 9 bases spanning the gap. DNA of the CDR3: TGTGCCAGCAGTCTGGACAGATACAATGAGCAGTTCTTC. Translating gives CASSLDRYNEQFF.

The rearrangement uses TRBV20-1 and TRBJ2-1, with D possibly TRBD2 on 5 matching bases. From germline, CDR1 is DFQATT and CDR2 SNEGSKA (reference sequence). V lost 3 bases and J lost 7, with 7 bases in between. The CDR3 totals 11 residues. The CDR3 loop is CSARRENEQFF. CDR3 sequence (DNA): TGCAGTGCTAGGAGGGAGAATGAGCAGTTCTTC.

The chain uses TRBV6-2 or TRBV6-3 and TRBJ2-1, with TRBD2 matching over 14 bases. V lost 0 bases to trimming and J lost 9 bases; unmatched junction nucleotides: 4. The CDR3 loop spans 16 amino acids. Germline CDR1 reads MNHEY; CDR2 reads SVGEGT. CDR3 amino acids: CASSYSTSGGVSEQFF. CDR3 in DNA: TGTGCCAGCAGTTACTCGACTAGCGGGGGGGTTAGTGAGCAGTTCTTC.

The rearrangement joins TRBV12-3 or TRBV12-4 to TRBJ2-7; perhaps TRBD1 as D (5 bases). V was cut by 2 bases and J by 5 bases, with 10 bases left in between. The CDR3 consists of 13 residues. The DNA of the CDR3 is TGTGCCAGCAGTTTACAGGGTCTTAACGAGCAGTACTTC. As protein: CASSLQGLNEQYF.

The chain links TRBV27 to TRBJ2-1; no reliable D call. Trimming left V 4 bases short and J 6 bases short, with 10 bases between. This CDR3 comprises 13 residues. Per the germline V gene, CDR1 is MNHEY and CDR2 is SMNVEV (reference sequence). DNA of the CDR3: TGTGCCAGCAGTTCCCTTTCCGTCAATGAGCAGTTCTTC. This sequence encodes CASSSLSVNEQFF.

The CDR3: CASSDGQSGNTIYF. DNA for the CDR3: TGCGCCAGCAGCGACGGACAGTCTGGAAACACCATATATTTT. The chain couples TRBV5-1 to TRBJ1-3, with a weak D call TRBD1 (6 bases). V dropped 4 bases and J dropped 1 base, with 9 bases sitting between them. The CDR3 is 14 residues long. Per germline, CDR1 SGHRS and CDR2 YFSETQ.

This chain connects TRBV29-1 to TRBJ1-2, with no clear D. The CDR3 is 12 residues long. V was cut by 0 bases and J by 5 bases, with 7 bases left in between. Germline CDR1 and CDR2: SQVTM and ANQGSEA. CDR3 sequence: CSVEEGGYGYTF. The DNA for the CDR3 is TGCAGCGTTGAAGAAGGAGGTTATGGCTACACCTTC.

This sequence joins TRBV5-4 and TRBJ1-1, with D possibly matching TRBD1 (6 bases). The CDR3 consists of 14 residues. V was shortened by 4 bases and J by 1 base, with 11 bases between the two germline ends. Germline assignment: CDR1 SGHNT and CDR2 YYREEE (reference sequence). The DNA of the CDR3 is TGTGCCAGCAGCATCCGGGACAAGAACACTGAAGCTTTCTTT. Protein product: CASSIRDKNTEAFF. Complete variable domain (other parts from reference TRBV5-4 and TRBJ1-1): ETGVTQSPTHLIKTRGQQVTLRCSSQSGHNTVSWYQQALGQGPQFIFQYYREEENGRGNFPPRFSGLQFPNYSSELNVNALELDDSALYLCASSIRDKNTEAFFGQGTRLTVV.

The V gene is TRBV7-9, the J gene TRBJ1-2; D is uncertain. CDR1 and CDR2 (germline): SEHNR, FQNEAQ (reference sequence). With 8 bases removed from V and 0 bases from J, the gap between germline ends came to 10 bases. The CDR3 runs to 13 residues. The CDR3 DNA reads TGTGCCAGCCAGAGGCCCCCTAACTATGGCTACACCTTC. Protein: CASQRPPNYGYTF.